Listed here are 20 T cell receptor beta chains from one sample, sequenced in a study of CD8+ T cells in alopecia areata (dated by TCRdb to 2016 to 2019). What this sample's time point label stands for: 20 to 30 weeks on oral tofacitinib. In the paper's terms, the treatment or condition label means: oral pan-JAK inhibitor, 5-10 mg twice daily. Libraries were made using the immunoSEQ multiplex PCR assay. For TCR sequencing, RNA was extracted from every sample and reverse transcribed into cDNA to serve as template. Drawn from immuneACCESS, this table holds only the in-frame rearrangements with V and J called that TCRdb kept. Clones are partly lost; checked studies trace under half to an unresolved V gene and leave the rest unexplained. The sample contains approximately 200,000 clones, 55% to 75% of them found a single time. 5.5% of the sample goes to the ten largest clones. The input for sequencing was CD4+ T cells sorted from blood, taken at week 24, from a patient treated with tofacitinib. The receptors originated from a human donor with alopecia areata.

The chain combines TRBV9 with TRBJ1-2; possible D gene TRBD1, 5 bases. Germline V lookup: CDR1 SGDLS, CDR2 YYNGEE. V was shortened by 0 bases and J by 5 bases, with 11 bases between the two germline ends. CDR3 length equals 14 residues. CDR3 nucleotides: TGTGCCAGCAGCGTAGAAGGGGCGGGGTATGGCTACACCTTC. Its translation: CASSVEGAGYGYTF. Complete variable domain (other parts from reference TRBV9 and TRBJ1-2): DSGVTQTPKHLITATGQRVTLRCSPRSGDLSVYWYQQSLDQGLQFLIQYYNGEERAKGNILERFSAQQFPDLHSELNLSSLELGDSALYFCASSVEGAGYGYTFGSGTRLTVV.

This clone appeared a single time. V is TRBV30 and J is TRBJ2-7; D remains ambiguous. V lost 2 bases and J lost 3, with 8 bases in between. This CDR3 is 12 amino acids long. Per germline, CDR1 GTSNPN and CDR2 SVGIG (reference sequence). The CDR3 loop is CAWSPNSYEQYF. The CDR3 DNA is TGTGCCTGGAGTCCTAACAGCTACGAGCAGTACTTC.

CDR3 nucleotides: TGCAGCGTGTACTCGACAGGGGCGTCGGAGACCCAGTACTTC. Translation gives CSVYSTGASETQYF. V usage is TRBV29-1 and J usage is TRBJ2-5; 8 positions match TRBD1. J gave up 5 bases and V 6 bases, and 11 bases lay outside the gene matches. The CDR3 is 14 residues long. Germline CDR1 and CDR2: SQVTM and ANQGSEA.

V gene TRBV29-1 combines with J gene TRBJ2-5; D possibly uses TRBD1 or TRBD2 (5 bases each). V lost 5 bases to trimming and J lost 3 bases, with 13 bases between them. Germline assignment: CDR1 SQVTM and CDR2 ANQGSEA. The CDR3 spans 13 residues. This CDR3 reads CSVREGRKETQYF. The DNA of the CDR3 is TGCAGCGTTCGTGAGGGGCGGAAAGAGACCCAGTACTTC.

This chain joins TRBV5-1 and TRBJ2-7; tentatively, D is TRBD1 (6 bases). The CDR3 sequence is 14 residues long. V dropped 1 base and J dropped 2 bases, with 10 bases sitting between them. The germline gives CDR1 SGHRS, CDR2 YFSETQ. The CDR3 DNA is TGCGCCAGCAGCTTGAAACAGGGACCCTACGAGCAGTACTTC. Translated, it gives CASSLKQGPYEQYF.

The chain carries TRBV7-9 and TRBJ1-4, with TRBD1 identical over 9 bases. Trimming cost V 6 bases and J 0 bases; bases outside gene matches: 2. Per germline, CDR1 SEHNR and CDR2 FQNEAQ (reference sequence). This CDR3 region has 15 residues. The CDR3 DNA sequence: TGTGCCAGCAGGGGACAGGGTGCAACTAATGAAAAACTGTTTTTT. It yields the protein CASRGQGATNEKLFF.

The V call is TRBV4-3, the J call TRBJ2-5, with 9 bases that match TRBD2. Germline V gene lookup returns CDR1 LGHNA and CDR2 YSLEER. V lost 0 bases to trimming and J lost 3 bases; unmatched junction nucleotides: 8. The CDR3 length is 17 residues. The CDR3 reads CASSQDARLAEKETQYF. CDR3 DNA sequence: TGCGCCAGCAGCCAAGACGCTAGACTAGCGGAAAAAGAGACCCAGTACTTC.

In its sample, this clone was seen a few times. The chain couples TRBV30 to TRBJ1-4; TRBD1 might be the D (5 bases). V gave up 5 bases and J gave up 0 bases, with 7 bases separating them. Germline V gene data show CDR1 as GTSNPN and CDR2 as SVGIG (reference sequence). This CDR3 contains 13 residues. CDR3 loop: CAWQGSTNEKLFF. For the CDR3, the DNA is TGTGCCTGGCAGGGATCAACTAATGAAAAACTGTTTTTT.

In its sample, this clone was seen many times. DNA for the CDR3: TGTGCCATCAGTGGCACCGGGACCGGCGGAAACACCATATATTTT. Translating it yields CAISGTGTGGNTIYF. This chain uses TRBV10-3 with TRBJ1-3; tentatively, D is TRBD1 (5 bases). Trimming cost V 4 bases and J 4 bases, with 14 bases left between them. This CDR3 has 15 amino acids. From germline, CDR1 is ENHRY and CDR2 SYGVKD.

The chain uses TRBV2 and TRBJ1-5; D possibly corresponds to TRBD1 (5 bases). Germline-derived CDR1 and CDR2 are SNHLY and FYNNEI. V lost 6 bases and J lost 1, with 13 bases in between. The CDR3 runs to 15 residues. The CDR3 DNA reads as TGTGCCAGCAGCGGGCAACAGGCAAGCAATCAGCCCCAGCATTTT. This gives the protein CASSGQQASNQPQHF.

The chain combines TRBV7-8 with TRBJ2-1; a weak D match, TRBD2 (5 bases). The germline V gene encodes CDR1 SGHVS and CDR2 FQNEAQ. With 5 bases removed from V and 3 bases from J, the gap between germline ends came to 8 bases. The length of the CDR3 is 13 residues. The CDR3 loop reads CASSTRDYNEQFF. The CDR3 bases are TGTGCCAGCAGCACCCGGGACTACAATGAGCAGTTCTTC.

The chain joins TRBV7-2 to TRBJ2-7; D gene unclear. V lost 3 bases to trimming and J lost 0 bases, with 6 bases between them. Per germline, CDR1 SGHTA and CDR2 FQGNSA. The CDR3 is made up of 13 amino acids. The CDR3 DNA follows: TGTGCCAGCAGCTTCGGCGGCTCCTACGAGCAGTACTTC. Its protein product is CASSFGGSYEQYF.

The genes are TRBV15 and TRBJ2-1; D might be TRBD1 (5 bases). The germline gives CDR1 LNHNV, CDR2 YYDKDF (reference sequence). The CDR3 sequence is 14 residues long. V was shortened by 5 bases and J by 3 bases, with 11 bases between the two germline ends. CDR3 in DNA: TGTGCCACCAGCGCCCGGACAAGCTACAATGAGCAGTTCTTC. Its translation: CATSARTSYNEQFF.

As for this clone: Other DNA variants within this sample encode the same CDR3. The rearrangement joins TRBV25-1 to TRBJ2-7; tentative D call: TRBD2 (5 bases). Deletions cut 6 bases from V and 1 base from J, with 10 bases between. The CDR3 has 13 amino acids. CDR1 is MGHDK and CDR2 is SYGVNS in the germline V gene. The CDR3 loop reads CASSGPGSYEQYF. In DNA form, the CDR3 reads TGTGCCAGCAGCGGGCCGGGATCCTACGAGCAGTACTTC.

The chain recombines TRBV4-2 with TRBJ1-1, with D unresolved. CDR3 length: 13 residues. CDR1 and CDR2 from the germline V gene are LGHNA and YNFKEQ. The V and J ends lost 2 bases and 6 bases respectively, with 10 bases between them. CDR3 nucleotides: TGTGCCAGCAGCCAATCTCCCAGCCCTGAAGCTTTCTTT. Protein: CASSQSPSPEAFF.

The chain couples TRBV5-1 to TRBJ2-3; D might be TRBD2 (6 bases). The germline V gene encodes CDR1 SGHRS and CDR2 YFSETQ. The V and J ends lost 0 bases and 7 bases respectively, with 12 bases between them. The CDR3 is made up of 14 amino acids. Here the CDR3 DNA reads TGCGCCAGCAGCTTGGAAGGCGGGGTAAATACGCAGTATTTT. Protein product: CASSLEGGVNTQYF.

On this clone: A much larger clone differs from this one at a single base, so this may be a read error. The rearrangement links TRBV7-9 to TRBJ1-2; D is undetermined. Germline CDR1 reads SEHNR; CDR2 reads FQNEAQ (reference sequence). Trimming took off 3 bases at V and 3 bases at J, with 2 bases between the two ends. The CDR3 loop spans 11 amino acids. The CDR3 DNA reads as TGTGCCAGCAGCTTGTACTATGGCTACACCTTC. This translates into CASSLYYGYTF.

V and J are TRBV5-1 and TRBJ1-1; D ambiguous. This CDR3 contains 14 residues. The germline CDR1 and CDR2 sequences are SGHRS and YFSETQ. Trimming removed 0 bases at V and 5 bases at J, with 11 bases between. The CDR3 loop is CASSLVGVGTEAFF. The CDR3 DNA is TGCGCCAGCAGCTTGGTGGGCGTTGGGACTGAAGCTTTCTTT.

This clone was seen once. The rearrangement uses TRBV4-1 and TRBJ1-2; D ambiguous. Germline loops: CDR1 MGHRA, CDR2 YSYEKL. The CDR3 contains 14 residues. V gave up 0 bases and J gave up 2 bases, with 7 bases separating them. The CDR3 DNA reads as TGCGCCAGCAGCCAAGATAGACAAAACTATGGCTACACCTTC. This translates into CASSQDRQNYGYTF.

The sample holds a few counts of this clone. The chain joins TRBV10-3 to TRBJ1-5, with D possibly TRBD1 on 6 matching bases. Germline V CDR1 and CDR2: ENHRY, SYGVKD. V was shortened by 2 bases and J by 3 bases, with 8 bases between the two germline ends. The CDR3 spans 14 residues. The CDR3 bases are TGTGCCATCAGTGAGGGACAGACCAATCAGCCCCAGCATTTT. It encodes CAISEGQTNQPQHF.